What follows is one T cell receptor beta chain and its context. Measured with immunoSEQ multiplex PCR; TCRdb has only the in-frame clones, and not every one. The sample has some 120,000 clones, more than 70% seen once. The sample belongs to a study of blood T cell repertoires in COVID-19. In germline, CDR1 is GTSNPN, CDR2 SVGIG (reference sequence). This CDR3 is 15 amino acids long. The V gene end was trimmed by 8 bases and the J gene end by 3 bases; junction bases not matched to a gene: 10. The source is a man in his 60s with acute or convalescent COVID-19. The specimen sequenced was peripheral blood. The rearrangement uses TRBV30 and TRBJ1-1; 12 bases are a match to TRBD1. CDR3 DNA: TGTGCCAAAACCGGGACAGGGGGCGCATACACTGAAGCTTTCTTT. Its translation: CAKTGTGGAYTEAFF.